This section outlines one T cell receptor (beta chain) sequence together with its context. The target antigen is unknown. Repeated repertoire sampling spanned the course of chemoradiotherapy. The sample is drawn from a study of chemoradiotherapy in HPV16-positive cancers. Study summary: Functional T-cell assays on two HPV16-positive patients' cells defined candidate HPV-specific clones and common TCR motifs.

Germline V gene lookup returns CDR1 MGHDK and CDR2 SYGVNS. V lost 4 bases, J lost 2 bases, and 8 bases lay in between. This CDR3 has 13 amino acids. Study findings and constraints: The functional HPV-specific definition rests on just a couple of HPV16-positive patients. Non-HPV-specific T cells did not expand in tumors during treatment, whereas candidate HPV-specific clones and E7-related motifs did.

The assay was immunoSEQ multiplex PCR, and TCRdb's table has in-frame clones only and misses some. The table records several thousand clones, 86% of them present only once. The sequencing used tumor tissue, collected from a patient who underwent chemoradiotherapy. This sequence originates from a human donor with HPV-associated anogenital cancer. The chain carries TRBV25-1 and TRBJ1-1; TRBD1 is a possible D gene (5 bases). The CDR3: CASSGGINTEAFF. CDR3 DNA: TGTGCCAGCAGTGGGGGCATCAACACTGAAGCTTTCTTT.